Sequencing of this T cell receptor beta chain was carried out in a study of T cell responses to AZD1222 COVID-19 vaccine. Findings of the study overall: Among vaccine-associated CD4 TCRs, coverage spanned spike, with dominance at 160-218 and 743-854. Only a handful of individuals given AZD1222 were seropositive at baseline. Within unmutated variant regions lay the reported targets of nearly half of spike-specific TCRs. Clonal diversity may have been underestimated in mostly white British donors.

The CDR3 runs 17 residues. Trimming removed 0 bases from V and 6 bases from J; junction bases left unmatched: 9. Germline V gives CDR1 LGHDT, CDR2 YNNKEL (reference sequence). As for this clone: No antigen is known for it.

Sequenced by immunoSEQ multiplex PCR; TCRdb stores in-frame clones only, minus some. This table has around 130,000 clones, about nine tenths appearing once. V gene TRBV3-1 (or the pseudogene TRBV3-2) combines with J gene TRBJ2-3, with 10 bases aligning to TRBD2. This clonotype was sampled from an adult who received the AZD1222 COVID-19 vaccine. This specimen was peripheral blood, taken 28 days after the second AZD1222 dose. The CDR3 nucleotides are TGTGCCAGCAGCCAAGATGCGCTAGCGGGGGTGGCCGATACGCAGTATTTT. It translates to CASSQDALAGVADTQYF.